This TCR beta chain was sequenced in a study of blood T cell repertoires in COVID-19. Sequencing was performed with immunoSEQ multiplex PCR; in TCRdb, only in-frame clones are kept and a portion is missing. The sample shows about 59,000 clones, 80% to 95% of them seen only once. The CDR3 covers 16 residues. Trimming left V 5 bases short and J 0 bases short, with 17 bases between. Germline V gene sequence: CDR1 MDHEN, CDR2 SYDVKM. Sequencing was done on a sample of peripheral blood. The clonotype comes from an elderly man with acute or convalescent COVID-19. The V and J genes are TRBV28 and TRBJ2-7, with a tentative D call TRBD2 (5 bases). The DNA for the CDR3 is TGTGCCAGCAGTCCCCCCGGGCTCCGGGGCTCCTACGAGCAGTACTTC. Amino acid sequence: CASSPPGLRGSYEQYF.